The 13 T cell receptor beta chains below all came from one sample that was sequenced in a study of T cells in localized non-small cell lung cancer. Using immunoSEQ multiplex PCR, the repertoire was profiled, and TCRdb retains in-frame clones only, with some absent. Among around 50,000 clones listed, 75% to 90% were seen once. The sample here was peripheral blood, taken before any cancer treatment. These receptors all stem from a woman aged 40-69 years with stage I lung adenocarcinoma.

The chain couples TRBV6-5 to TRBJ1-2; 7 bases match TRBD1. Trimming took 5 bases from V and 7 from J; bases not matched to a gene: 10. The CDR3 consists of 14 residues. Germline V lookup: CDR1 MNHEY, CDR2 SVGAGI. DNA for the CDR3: TGTGCCAGCAGTCGACTTCAGGGGGATCTTGGCTACACCTTC. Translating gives CASSRLQGDLGYTF.

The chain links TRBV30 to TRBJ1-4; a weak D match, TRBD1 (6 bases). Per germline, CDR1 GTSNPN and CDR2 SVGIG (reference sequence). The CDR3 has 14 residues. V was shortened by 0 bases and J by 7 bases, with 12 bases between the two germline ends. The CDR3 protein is CAWSVEQGGEKLFF. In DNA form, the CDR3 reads TGTGCCTGGAGTGTAGAACAGGGAGGTGAAAAACTGTTTTTT.

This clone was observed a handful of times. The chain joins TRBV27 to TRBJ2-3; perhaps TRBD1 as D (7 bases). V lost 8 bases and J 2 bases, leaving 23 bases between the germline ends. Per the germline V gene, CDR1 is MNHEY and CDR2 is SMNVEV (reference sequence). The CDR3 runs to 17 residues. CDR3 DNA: TGTGCCAGCCAGGGGGGCGGTGCCCGCTATTTCACAGATACGCAGTATTTT. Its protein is CASQGGGARYFTDTQYF.

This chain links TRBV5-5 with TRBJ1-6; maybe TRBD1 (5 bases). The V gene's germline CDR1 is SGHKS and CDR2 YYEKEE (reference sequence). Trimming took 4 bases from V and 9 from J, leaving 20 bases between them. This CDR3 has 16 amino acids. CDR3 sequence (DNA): TGTGCCAGCAGCCGGACGGGACTCCCTCTTACTTCACCCCTCCACTTT. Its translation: CASSRTGLPLTSPLHF.

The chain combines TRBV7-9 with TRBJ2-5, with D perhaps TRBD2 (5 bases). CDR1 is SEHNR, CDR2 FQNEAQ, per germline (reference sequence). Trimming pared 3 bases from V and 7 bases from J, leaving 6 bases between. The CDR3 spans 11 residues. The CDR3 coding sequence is TGTGCCAGCAGCTTCGGAGGGACCCAGTACTTC. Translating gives CASSFGGTQYF.

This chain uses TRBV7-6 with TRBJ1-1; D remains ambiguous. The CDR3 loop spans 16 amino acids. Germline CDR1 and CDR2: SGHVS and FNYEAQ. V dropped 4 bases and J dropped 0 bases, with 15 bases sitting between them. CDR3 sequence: CASSSLPGGMNTEAFF. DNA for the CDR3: TGTGCCAGCAGCTCACTCCCAGGAGGTATGAACACTGAAGCTTTCTTT.

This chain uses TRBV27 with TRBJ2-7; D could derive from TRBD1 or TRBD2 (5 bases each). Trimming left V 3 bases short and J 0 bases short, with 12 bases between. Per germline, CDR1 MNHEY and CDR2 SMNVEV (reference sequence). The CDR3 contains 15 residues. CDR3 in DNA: TGTGCCAGCAGTTTGGGGTGGGGGACCTCCTACGAGCAGTACTTC. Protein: CASSLGWGTSYEQYF.

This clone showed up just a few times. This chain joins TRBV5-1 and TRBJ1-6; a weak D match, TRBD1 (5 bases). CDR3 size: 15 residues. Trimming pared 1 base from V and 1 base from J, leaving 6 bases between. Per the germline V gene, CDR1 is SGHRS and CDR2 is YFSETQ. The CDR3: CASSLQGSYNSPLHF. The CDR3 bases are TGCGCCAGCAGCTTGCAGGGATCCTATAATTCACCCCTCCACTTT.

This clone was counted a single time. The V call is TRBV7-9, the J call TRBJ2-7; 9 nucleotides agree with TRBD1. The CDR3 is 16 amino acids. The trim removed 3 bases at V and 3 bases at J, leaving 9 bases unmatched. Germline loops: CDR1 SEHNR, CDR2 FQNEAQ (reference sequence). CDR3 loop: CASSFTTGGADYEQYF. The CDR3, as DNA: TGTGCCAGCAGCTTTACCACAGGGGGCGCAGACTACGAGCAGTACTTC.

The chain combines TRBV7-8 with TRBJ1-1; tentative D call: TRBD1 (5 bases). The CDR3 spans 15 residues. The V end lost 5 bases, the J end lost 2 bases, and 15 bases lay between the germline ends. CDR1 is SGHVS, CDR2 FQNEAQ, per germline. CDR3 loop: CASSAPFGDNTEAFF. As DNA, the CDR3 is TGTGCCAGCAGCGCCCCTTTCGGGGACAACACTGAAGCTTTCTTT.

The CDR3 region is CASSLVGRINQPQHF. CDR3 DNA sequence: TGTGCCAGCAGCTTAGTAGGGCGAATCAATCAGCCCCAGCATTTT. This chain joins TRBV7-2 and TRBJ1-5, with no clear D. The CDR3 is 15 residues long. V lost 1 base and J lost 3, with 10 bases in between. Germline V CDR1 and CDR2: SGHTA, FQGNSA.

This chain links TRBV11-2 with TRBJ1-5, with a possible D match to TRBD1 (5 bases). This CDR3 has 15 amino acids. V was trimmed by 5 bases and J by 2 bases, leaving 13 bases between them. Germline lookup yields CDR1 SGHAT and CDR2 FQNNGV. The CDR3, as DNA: TGTGCCAGCAGCCGCGACAGTCTGGGCAATCAGCCCCAGCATTTT. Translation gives CASSRDSLGNQPQHF. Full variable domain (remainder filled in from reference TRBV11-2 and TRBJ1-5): EAGVAQSPRYKIIEKRQSVAFWCNPISGHATLYWYQQILGQGPKLLIQFQNNGVVDDSQLPKDRFSAERLKGVDSTLKIQPAKLEDSAVYLCASSRDSLGNQPQHFGDGTRLSIL.

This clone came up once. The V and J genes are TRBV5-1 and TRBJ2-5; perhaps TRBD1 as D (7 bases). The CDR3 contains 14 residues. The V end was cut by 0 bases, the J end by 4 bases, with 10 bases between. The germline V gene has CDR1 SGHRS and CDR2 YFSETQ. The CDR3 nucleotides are TGCGCCAGCAGCTTGGACAGGGGAGGAGAGACCCAGTACTTC. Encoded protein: CASSLDRGGETQYF. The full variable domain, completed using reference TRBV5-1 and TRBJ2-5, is KAGVTQTPRYLIKTRGQQVTLSCSPISGHRSVSWYQQTPGQGLQFLFEYFSETQRNKGNFPGRFSGRQFSNSRSEMNVSTLELGDSALYLCASSLDRGGETQYFGPGTRLLVL.